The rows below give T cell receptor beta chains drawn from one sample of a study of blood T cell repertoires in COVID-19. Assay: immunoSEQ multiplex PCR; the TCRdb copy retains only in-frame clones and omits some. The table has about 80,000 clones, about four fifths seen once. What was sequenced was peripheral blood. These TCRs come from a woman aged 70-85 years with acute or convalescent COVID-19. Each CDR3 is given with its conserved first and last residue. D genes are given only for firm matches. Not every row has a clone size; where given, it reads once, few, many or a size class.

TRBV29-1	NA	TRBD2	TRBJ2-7	CSFYGGAGGLEQYF	TGCAGCTTTTACGGGGGGGCGGGAGGTCTCGAGCAGTACTTC
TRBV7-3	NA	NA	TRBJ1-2	CASSVDGQHYGYTF	TGTGCCAGCAGCGTTGATGGACAGCACTATGGCTACACCTTC
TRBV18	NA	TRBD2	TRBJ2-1	CASSPGVPLAGGPSYNEQFF	TGTGCCAGCTCACCGGGGGTTCCGCTAGCGGGAGGGCCGTCCTACAATGAGCAGTTCTTC
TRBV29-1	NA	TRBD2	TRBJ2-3	CSVEGLAGVETNTDTQYF	TGCAGCGTTGAAGGCCTAGCGGGAGTTGAGACGAACACAGATACGCAGTATTTT
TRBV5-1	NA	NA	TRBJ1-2	CASSLVLREYGYTF	TGCGCCAGCAGCTTAGTACTTCGGGAGTATGGCTACACCTTC
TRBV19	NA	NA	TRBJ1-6	CASSIQLNVPNSPLHF	TGTGCCAGTAGTATACAACTCAACGTACCTAATTCACCCCTCCACTTT
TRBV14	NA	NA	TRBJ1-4	CASSLAVHNEKLFF	TGTGCCAGCAGCCTTGCGGTTCATAATGAAAAACTGTTTTTT
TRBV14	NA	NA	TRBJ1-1	CASSQLAMNTEAFF	TGTGCCAGCAGCCAACTAGCGATGAACACTGAAGCTTTCTTT
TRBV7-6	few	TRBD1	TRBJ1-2	CASSLKQGAIPNYGYTF	TGTGCCAGCAGCTTAAAACAGGGGGCTATCCCTAACTATGGCTACACCTTC
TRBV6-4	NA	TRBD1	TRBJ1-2	CASGPFGQGLTYGYTF	TGTGCCAGCGGCCCTTTCGGACAGGGTTTAACCTATGGCTACACCTTC
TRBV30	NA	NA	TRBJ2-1	CAWSMGENNEQFF	TGTGCCTGGAGTATGGGAGAGAACAATGAGCAGTTCTTC
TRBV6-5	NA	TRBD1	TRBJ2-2	CASSYLGQGAGELFF	TGTGCCAGCAGTTACTTAGGGCAGGGGGCCGGGGAGCTGTTTTTT
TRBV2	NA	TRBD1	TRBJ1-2	CASRAGGFGYTF	TGTGCCAGCAGAGCAGGGGGTTTCGGCTACACCTTC
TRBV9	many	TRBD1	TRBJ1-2	CASSPQGGGYGYTF	TGTGCCAGCAGCCCCCAGGGGGGCGGCTATGGCTACACCTTC
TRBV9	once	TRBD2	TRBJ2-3	CASRKTSGHTDTQYF	TGTGCCAGCAGGAAGACTAGCGGGCACACAGATACGCAGTATTTT
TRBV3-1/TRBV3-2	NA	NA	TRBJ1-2	CASSQASANYGYTF	TGTGCCAGCAGCCAAGCCTCCGCTAACTATGGCTACACCTTC
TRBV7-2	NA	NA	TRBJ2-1	CASSLQASDYNEQFF	TGTGCCAGCAGCTTACAGGCTAGCGACTACAATGAGCAGTTCTTC
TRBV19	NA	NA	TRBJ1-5	CASSIEGGYYQPQHF	TGTGCCAGTAGTATAGAAGGCGGCTACTATCAGCCCCAGCATTTT
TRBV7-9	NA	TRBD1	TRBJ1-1	CASSLQGKNTEAFF	TGTGCCAGCAGTTTACAGGGGAAGAACACTGAAGCTTTCTTT
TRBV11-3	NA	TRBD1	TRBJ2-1	CASSSTGWGDEQFF	TGTGCCAGCAGTTCGACAGGGTGGGGAGATGAGCAGTTCTTC
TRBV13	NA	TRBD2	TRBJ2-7	CASSLVGEGGSYEQYF	TGTGCCAGCAGCTTAGTTGGGGAGGGAGGATCCTACGAGCAGTACTTC
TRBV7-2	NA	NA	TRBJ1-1	CASSLTENTEAFF	TGTGCCAGCAGCTTGACAGAGAACACTGAAGCTTTCTTT
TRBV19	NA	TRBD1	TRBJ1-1	CASSTQGVNTEAFF	TGTGCCAGTAGTACCCAGGGGGTGAACACTGAAGCTTTCTTT
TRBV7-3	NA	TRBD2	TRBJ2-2	CASSPLPSGNTGELFF	TGTGCCAGCAGCCCCCTGCCTAGCGGGAACACCGGGGAGCTGTTTTTT
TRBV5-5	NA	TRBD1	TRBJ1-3	CASRITTGETNTIYF	TGTGCCAGCAGGATTACGACAGGGGAGACAAACACCATATATTTT
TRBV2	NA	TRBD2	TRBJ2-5	CASRASGTETQYF	TGTGCCAGCAGGGCTAGCGGGACCGAGACCCAGTACTTC
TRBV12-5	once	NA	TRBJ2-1	CASGLGQYEQFF	TGTGCTAGTGGTTTGGGGCAATATGAGCAGTTCTTC
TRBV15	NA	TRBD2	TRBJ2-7	CATSRSSGSVYEQYF	TGTGCCACCAGCAGATCTAGCGGGAGTGTCTACGAGCAGTACTTC
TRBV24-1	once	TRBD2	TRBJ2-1	CATSDRTSERYNEQFF	TGTGCCACCAGTGACCGAACTAGCGAGAGATACAATGAGCAGTTCTTC
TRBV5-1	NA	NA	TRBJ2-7	CASSLFTGYEQYF	TGCGCCAGCAGCTTGTTTACGGGTTACGAGCAGTACTTC
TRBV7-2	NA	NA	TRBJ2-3	CASSLGTVPYSTDTQYF	TGTGCCAGCAGCTTGGGGACTGTTCCCTATAGCACAGATACGCAGTATTTT
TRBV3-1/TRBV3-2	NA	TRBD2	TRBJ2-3	CASSPETSGSTDTQYF	TGTGCCAGCAGCCCTGAGACTAGCGGGAGCACAGATACGCAGTATTTT
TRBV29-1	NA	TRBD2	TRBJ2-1	CSGGTSGRADEQFF	TGCAGCGGTGGGACTAGCGGGAGGGCTGATGAGCAGTTCTTC
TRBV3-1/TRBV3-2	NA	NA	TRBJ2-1	CASSRAVSYNEQFF	TGTGCCAGCAGCCGAGCGGTCTCCTACAATGAGCAGTTCTTC
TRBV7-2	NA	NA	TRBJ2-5	CASSIWTAKQETQYF	TGTGCCAGCAGCATCTGGACAGCAAAACAAGAGACCCAGTACTTC
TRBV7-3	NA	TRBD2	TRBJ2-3	CASSLSPSGLTDTQYF	TGTGCCAGCAGCTTATCTCCTAGCGGACTCACAGATACGCAGTATTTT
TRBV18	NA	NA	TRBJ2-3	CASSPPVQAPDTQYF	TGTGCCAGCTCACCACCGGTTCAGGCGCCAGATACGCAGTATTTT
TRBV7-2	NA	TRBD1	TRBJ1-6	CASSRRPGQDIKGRSPLHF	TGTGCCAGCAGTCGCAGGCCGGGACAGGATATCAAAGGGCGTTCACCCCTCCACTTT
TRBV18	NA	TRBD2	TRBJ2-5	CASDDGGRKTQYF	TGTGCCAGCGACGACGGGGGGAGGAAGACCCAGTACTTC
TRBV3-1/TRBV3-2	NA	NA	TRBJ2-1	CASSPVGRVGEQFF	TGTGCCAGCAGCCCAGTCGGGCGGGTTGGAGAGCAGTTCTTC
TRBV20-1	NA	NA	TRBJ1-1	CSATTGVEAFF	TGCAGTGCTACTACAGGAGTTGAAGCTTTCTTT
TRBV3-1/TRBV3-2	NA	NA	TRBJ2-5	CASSQEKTSPETQYF	TGTGCCAGCAGCCAAGAAAAAACGAGTCCGGAGACCCAGTACTTC
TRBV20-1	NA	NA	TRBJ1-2	CSVWLRGGYTF	TGCAGTGTATGGTTAAGGGGTGGCTACACCTTC
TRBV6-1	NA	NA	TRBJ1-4	CASSEPGEGGNEKLFF	TGTGCCAGCAGTGAACCGGGAGAGGGTGGGAATGAAAAACTGTTTTTT
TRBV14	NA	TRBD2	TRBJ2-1	CASRGSGRARNEQFF	TGTGCCAGCAGGGGTAGCGGGAGGGCAAGGAATGAGCAGTTCTTC
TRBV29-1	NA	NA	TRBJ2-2	CSVEGEDTKLNTGELFF	TGCAGCGTTGAAGGGGAGGACACCAAACTAAACACCGGGGAGCTGTTTTTT
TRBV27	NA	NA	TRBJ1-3	CASRGLNRDNRNTIYF	TGTGCCAGCAGAGGCCTTAACAGGGACAATAGAAACACCATATATTTT
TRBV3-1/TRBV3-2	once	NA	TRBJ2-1	CASSPTGFGEQFF	TGTGCCAGCAGCCCTACAGGTTTTGGTGAGCAGTTCTTC
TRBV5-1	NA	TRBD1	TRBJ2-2	CASSLAPANGQDTGELFF	TGCGCCAGCAGCTTGGCCCCCGCTAATGGACAGGACACCGGGGAGCTGTTTTTT
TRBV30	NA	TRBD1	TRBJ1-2	CAWSPGTVHGYTF	TGTGCCTGGAGTCCTGGGACAGTACATGGCTACACCTTC
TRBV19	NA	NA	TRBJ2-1	CASSIGSRRGEQFF	TGTGCCAGTAGTATAGGGTCCCGGAGGGGCGAGCAGTTCTTC
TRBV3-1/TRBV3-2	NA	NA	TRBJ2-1	CASSQDLNDYEQFF	TGTGCCAGCAGCCAAGACTTAAACGACTATGAGCAGTTCTTC
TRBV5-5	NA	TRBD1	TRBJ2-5	CASSLLRGTGGWVEYF	TGTGCCAGCAGCTTACTCAGAGGGACAGGGGGCTGGGTAGAGTACTTC
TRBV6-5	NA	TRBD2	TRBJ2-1	CASRSEPGLGGEQFF	TGTGCCAGCAGGAGCGAACCGGGACTAGGCGGTGAGCAGTTCTTC